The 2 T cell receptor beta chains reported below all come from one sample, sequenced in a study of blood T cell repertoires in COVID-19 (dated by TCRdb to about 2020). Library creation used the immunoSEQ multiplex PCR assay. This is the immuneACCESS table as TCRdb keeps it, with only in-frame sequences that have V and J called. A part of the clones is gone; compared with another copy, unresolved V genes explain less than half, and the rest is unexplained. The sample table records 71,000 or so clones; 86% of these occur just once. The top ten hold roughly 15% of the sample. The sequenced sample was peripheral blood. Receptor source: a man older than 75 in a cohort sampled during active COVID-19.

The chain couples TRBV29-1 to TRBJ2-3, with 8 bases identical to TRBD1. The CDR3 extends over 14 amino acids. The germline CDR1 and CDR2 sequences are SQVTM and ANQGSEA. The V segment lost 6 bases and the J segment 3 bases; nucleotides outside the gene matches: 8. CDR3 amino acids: CSVLDREGTDTQYF. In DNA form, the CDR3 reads TGCAGCGTCTTGGACAGGGAAGGGACAGATACGCAGTATTTT.

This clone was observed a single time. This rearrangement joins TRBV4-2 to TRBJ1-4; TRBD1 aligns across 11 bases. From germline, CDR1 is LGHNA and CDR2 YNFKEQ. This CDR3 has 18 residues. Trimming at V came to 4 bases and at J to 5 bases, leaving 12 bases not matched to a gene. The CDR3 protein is CASSRNGQGALSNEKLFF. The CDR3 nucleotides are TGTGCCAGCAGCCGAAATGGACAGGGGGCCCTTTCAAATGAAAAACTGTTTTTT.